Below are 27 T cell receptor beta chains sequenced from a single sample in a study of blood T cells in healthy people across ages (dated by TCRdb to between 2015 and 2017). The library was produced with 5' RACE. The sample was run on an Illumina HiSeq 2500. A second PCR of roughly 6 to 12 cycles was run with a J-beta primer mix and a sample-barcoded 5' primer. Clones were called with MiXCR by TCRdb after fastp trimmed the public reads at Q25, and only in-frame beta chains were retained. Each entry merges the rows of one CDR3 protein and shows their most common DNA and genes. For this sample there are about 1,800,000 distinct CDR3 sequences; roughly 30% appear just once. The ten top clones hold more than 6% of the sample. Material: blood. Every receptor here comes from a woman aged 25 to 45 in good health.

This chain links TRBV4-3 with TRBJ2-3; D perhaps matches TRBD2 (6 bases). The V gene lost 0 bases and the J gene lost 5 bases, with 12 bases spanning the gap. There are 15 residues in the CDR3. From germline, CDR1 is LGHNA and CDR2 YSLEER. CDR3 amino acids: CASSQDPAGKDTQYF. DNA for the CDR3: TGCGCCAGCAGCCAAGATCCGGCGGGGAAAGATACGCAGTATTTT.

This rearrangement joins TRBV20-1 to TRBJ2-1; TRBD1 is a possible D gene (6 bases). This CDR3 contains 13 residues. The V end lost 2 bases, the J end lost 3 bases, and 8 bases lay between the germline ends. From germline, CDR1 is DFQATT and CDR2 SNEGSKA (reference sequence). The CDR3 loop reads CSARRGNYNEQFF. The CDR3 coding sequence is TGCAGTGCTAGAAGGGGGAACTACAATGAGCAGTTCTTC.

The rearrangement joins TRBV12-3 or TRBV12-4 to TRBJ1-1; D is uncertain. V lost 6 bases, J lost 7 bases, and 12 bases lay in between. This CDR3 comprises 12 residues. The DNA of the CDR3 is TGTGCCAGCAGCCCCTGGTCGAGTGAAGCTTTCTTT. This encodes CASSPWSSEAFF.

This chain connects TRBV30 to TRBJ1-4, with a tentative D call TRBD1 (6 bases). This CDR3 region has 12 residues. CDR1 is GTSNPN and CDR2 is SVGIG in the germline V gene (reference sequence). Trimming left V 8 bases short and J 6 bases short, with 13 bases between. The CDR3 DNA reads TGTGCCCGAGGGGGTGAGGATGAAAAACTGTTTTTT. This codes for CARGGEDEKLFF.

The chain is built from TRBV5-1 and TRBJ1-1; D gene ambiguous. This CDR3 is built from 14 residues. Germline loops: CDR1 SGHRS, CDR2 YFSETQ. V gave up 5 bases and J gave up 0 bases, with 11 bases separating them. The CDR3 protein is CASRQVGMNTEAFF. In DNA form, the CDR3 reads TGCGCCAGCAGACAAGTCGGTATGAACACTGAAGCTTTCTTT.

V usage is TRBV19 and J usage is TRBJ2-7, with 10 bases identical to TRBD1. Losses at the gene ends were 6 bases for V and 6 bases for J; bases not matched to a gene: 11. The CDR3 length is 15 residues. CDR1 is LNHDA, CDR2 SQIVND, per germline (reference sequence). The DNA for the CDR3 is TGTGCCAGTAGCACGACAGGGGGCGGAAGGAGCGAGCAGTACTTC. This translates into CASSTTGGGRSEQYF.

This chain connects TRBV7-8 to TRBJ2-7, with 16 bases that match TRBD2. The J call is in doubt because the DNA end fits TRBJ2-5 better. The CDR3 is 17 amino acids. CDR1 and CDR2 from the germline V gene are SGHVS and FQNEAQ. This chain's CDR3 is CASSKPGLAGGGETQYF. The CDR3 nucleotides are TGTGCCAGCAGCAAACCGGGACTAGCGGGAGGGGGCGAGACCCAGTACTTC.

This clonotype turned up a few times. The CDR3 here is CASSEGDRVNSPLHF. CDR3 sequence (DNA): TGTGCCAGCAGTGAAGGGGACAGGGTTAATTCACCCCTCCACTTT. The chain employs TRBV2 and TRBJ1-6, with 9 positions matching TRBD1. Per the germline V gene, CDR1 is SNHLY and CDR2 is FYNNEI. This CDR3 is 15 amino acids long. The V gene end was trimmed by 1 base and the J gene end by 6 bases; junction bases not matched to a gene: 1.

This clonotype was observed a handful of times. This chain links TRBV7-2 with TRBJ2-5; TRBD2 matches 9 bases. With V trimmed by 2 bases and J by 4 bases, 11 bases remained unmatched. Per germline, CDR1 SGHTA and CDR2 FQGNSA. This CDR3 region has 17 residues. Here the CDR3 reads CASSLITVAGVRETQYF. The CDR3 DNA sequence: TGTGCCAGCAGCTTAATCACGGTAGCGGGAGTCAGAGAGACCCAGTACTTC.

V is TRBV20-1 and J is TRBJ2-1, with 13 bases lining up with TRBD2. CDR1 is DFQATT and CDR2 is SNEGSKA in the germline V gene (reference sequence). The length of the CDR3 is 15 residues. The J segment lost 7 bases and the V segment lost 5 bases, leaving 8 bases of the junction unmatched. The CDR3 sequence: CSAPRTSGGTNEQFF. DNA of the CDR3: TGCAGTGCTCCCCGGACTAGCGGGGGAACAAATGAGCAGTTCTTC.

A remark on this clonotype: This may be a read error: a much more frequent sequence differs by one nucleotide. V is TRBV7-9 and J is TRBJ2-7; weak D call: TRBD2 (6 bases). V gave up 3 bases and J gave up 3 bases, with 9 bases separating them. CDR3 size: 13 residues. The germline V gene has CDR1 SEHNR and CDR2 FQNEAQ (reference sequence). The CDR3 coding sequence is TGTGCCAGCAGCTTCGGGGGTTGCTACGAGCAGTACTTC. It specifies CASSFGGCYEQYF.

For this clonotype: A read error is possible here, since a much larger clone lies one base away. V gene TRBV29-1 combines with J gene TRBJ2-7; TRBD2 agrees at 7 bases. J gave up 7 bases and V 5 bases, and 11 bases lay outside the gene matches. The CDR3 has 13 residues. Germline lookup yields CDR1 SQVTM and CDR2 ANQGSEA. CDR3 sequence (DNA): TGCAGCGTTACTGACAGTCTCGGGAGGGAGCAGTACTTC. Its protein is CSVTDSLGREQYF.

This clonotype was seen only a few times. Compared with germline, one end of the junction differs, possibly owing to a read error. V and J are TRBV12-3 or TRBV12-4 and TRBJ1-2, with a weak D call TRBD1 (6 bases). The CDR3 has 14 residues. CDR3 coding DNA: TGTGCCGGCAGCGGACAGCCCACTAACTATGGCTACACCTTC. It is translated as CAGSGQPTNYGYTF.

V and J are TRBV7-2 and TRBJ2-5, with TRBD1 matching over 8 bases. CDR3 size: 16 residues. The V and J ends lost 5 bases and 4 bases, in that order; junction bases with no gene match: 12. Germline V lookup: CDR1 SGHTA, CDR2 FQGNSA. The CDR3 here is CASSTWGQELRETQYF. DNA of the CDR3: TGTGCCAGCAGCACCTGGGGACAGGAGTTGCGAGAGACCCAGTACTTC.

Concerning this clonotype itself: The junction does not match germline at one end; this may be a read error. The CDR3 here is CASRDRDSSFNEQFF. CDR3 DNA sequence: TGTGCCAGCCGGGATCGGGACAGCTCCTTCAATGAGCAGTTCTTC. The chain carries TRBV12-3 or TRBV12-4 and TRBJ2-1, with 7 bases matching TRBD1. The CDR3 runs 15 residues.

This clonotype was observed at least ten times. CDR3 DNA sequence: TGCAGCGTTGAAGATCATTGGAGCTCCTACAATGAGCAGTTCTTC. It yields the protein CSVEDHWSSYNEQFF. This chain connects TRBV29-1 to TRBJ2-1, with unresolved D. V shed 0 bases and J shed 0 bases, with 9 bases lying between them. CDR1 and CDR2 from the germline V gene are SQVTM and ANQGSEA. The CDR3 runs 15 residues.

This clonotype was seen only a few times. V gene TRBV10-1 combines with J gene TRBJ2-3, with unresolved D. Trimming took off 5 bases at V and 2 bases at J, with 5 bases between the two ends. Germline CDR1 reads WNHNN; CDR2 reads SYGVQD (reference sequence). This CDR3 contains 12 residues. CDR3 bases: TGCGCCAGCAGTATGGACACAGATACGCAGTATTTT. The encoded protein is CASSMDTDTQYF.

This clonotype was seen only a few times. This chain uses TRBV19 with TRBJ2-1; TRBD1 matches 7 bases. Trimming took 2 bases from V and 7 from J; bases not matched to a gene: 5. The CDR3 sequence is 14 residues long. Germline CDR1 reads LNHDA; CDR2 reads SQIVND (reference sequence). The CDR3 DNA is TGTGCCAGTAGTATAAGACAGGGCGTTAATGAGCAGTTCTTC. It specifies CASSIRQGVNEQFF. The full variable domain, rest sourced from reference TRBV19 and TRBJ2-1, is DGGITQSPKYLFRKEGQNVTLSCEQNLNHDAMYWYRQDPGQGLRLIYYSQIVNDFQKGDIAEGYSVSREKKESFPLTVTSAQKNPTAFYLCASSIRQGVNEQFFGPGTRLTVL.

About this clonotype: Compared with germline, one end of the junction differs, possibly owing to a read error. The chain joins TRBV30 to TRBJ1-1, with D maybe TRBD1 (6 bases). Germline V lookup: CDR1 GTSNPN, CDR2 SVGIG (reference sequence). This CDR3 spans 14 amino acids. CDR3 bases: TGTGCCTGGAGGAGGACAGACGGGAACACTGAAGTTTTCTTT. It specifies CAWRRTDGNTEVFF.

Many counts were recorded for this clonotype. The genes are TRBV7-2 and TRBJ2-1; unclear D gene. From germline, CDR1 is SGHTA and CDR2 FQGNSA. The V gene lost 6 bases and the J gene lost 7 bases, with 10 bases spanning the gap. This CDR3 contains 12 residues. DNA for the CDR3: TGTGCCAGCAGGCCGACAAGGAATGAGCAGTTCTTC. Protein sequence: CASRPTRNEQFF.

This clonotype was seen a few times. The J gene is TRBJ2-3, the V gene TRBV7-3, with 7 bases matching TRBD2. The CDR3 has 15 amino acids. Germline CDR1 SGHTA, CDR2 FQGTGA. Trimming cost V 5 bases and J 1 base; bases outside gene matches: 6. The CDR3 here is CASSAQAGGTDTQYF. The CDR3 DNA follows: TGTGCCAGCAGCGCCCAGGCGGGAGGCACAGATACGCAGTATTTT.

On this clonotype: One end of the junction fails to match germline, which may point to a read error. The chain couples TRBV20-1 to TRBJ2-7; 8 bases fit TRBD1. The germline gives CDR1 DFQATT, CDR2 SNEGSKA (reference sequence). The CDR3 is made up of 16 amino acids. The CDR3 coding sequence is TGCGGTGCTAGCCCGCCCAGGGGGCGGGGTGTCTACGAGCAGTACTTC. As protein: CGASPPRGRGVYEQYF.

This clonotype was counted between two and nine times. This chain links TRBV5-1 with TRBJ1-6; no firm D call. Looked up from germline, CDR1 is SGHRS and CDR2 is YFSETQ. This CDR3 region has 14 residues. V gave up 3 bases and J gave up 9 bases, with 13 bases separating them. Written as DNA, the CDR3 is TGCGCCAGCAGCTCCCGAGAGGGTGCTTCACCCCTCCACTTT. Encoded protein: CASSSREGASPLHF.

This chain uses TRBV2 with TRBJ2-3; D is unclear. With 3 bases removed from V and 4 bases from J, the gap between germline ends came to 11 bases. The CDR3 spans 14 residues. Germline V lookup: CDR1 SNHLY, CDR2 FYNNEI. The CDR3 region is CASSELLASDTQYF. CDR3 coding DNA: TGTGCCAGCAGTGAGTTGCTGGCGTCAGATACGCAGTATTTT.

This clonotype occurred a few times. V usage is TRBV11-2 and J usage is TRBJ1-1; D might be TRBD1 (6 bases). This CDR3 contains 15 residues. Germline loops: CDR1 SGHAT, CDR2 FQNNGV. Deletions cut 3 bases from V and 8 bases from J, with 19 bases between. The CDR3 nucleotides read TGTGCCAGCAGCTTGGAGCGGGGGGGCCAGGGAGAAGCTTTCTTT. This encodes CASSLERGGQGEAFF.

The V call is TRBV7-8, the J call TRBJ2-7; 11 bases are shared with TRBD2. V dropped 11 bases and J dropped 2; count of bases not matched to a gene: 5. The CDR3 is 13 amino acids. Per germline, CDR1 SGHVS and CDR2 FQNEAQ. CDR3 nucleotides: TGTGCCTGCGGACTAGCGGGTACCTACGAGCAGTACTTC. Residues: CACGLAGTYEQYF.

This clonotype showed up just a few times. The genes are TRBV3-1 and TRBJ1-5; the D gene is possibly TRBD1 (5 bases). The ends were cut back, 4 bases at V and 2 bases at J, with 15 bases in the middle. Germline V gene data show CDR1 as LGHDT and CDR2 as YNNKEL (reference sequence). The CDR3 consists of 16 residues. This CDR3 is CASSPGVGEGNQPQHF. As DNA, the CDR3 is TGTGCCAGCAGCCCGGGGGTGGGCGAGGGCAATCAGCCCCAGCATTTT. The full variable domain, rest sourced from reference TRBV3-1 and TRBJ1-5, is DTAVSQTPKYLVTQMGNDKSIKCEQNLGHDTMYWYKQDSKKFLKIMFSYNNKELIINETVPNRFSPKSPDKAHLNLHINSLELGDSAVYFCASSPGVGEGNQPQHFGDGTRLSIL.